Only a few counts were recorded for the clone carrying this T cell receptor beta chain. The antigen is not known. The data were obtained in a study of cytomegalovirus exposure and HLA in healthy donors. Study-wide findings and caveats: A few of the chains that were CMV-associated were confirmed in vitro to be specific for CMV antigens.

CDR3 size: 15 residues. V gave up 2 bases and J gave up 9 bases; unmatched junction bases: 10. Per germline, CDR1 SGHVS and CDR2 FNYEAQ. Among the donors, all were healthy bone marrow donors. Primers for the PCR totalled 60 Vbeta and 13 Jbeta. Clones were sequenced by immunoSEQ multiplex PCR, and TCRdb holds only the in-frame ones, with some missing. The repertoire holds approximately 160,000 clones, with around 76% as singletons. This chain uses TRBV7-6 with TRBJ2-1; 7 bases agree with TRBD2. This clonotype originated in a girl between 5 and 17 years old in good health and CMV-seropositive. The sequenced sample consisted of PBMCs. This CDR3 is CASSLSFAGVGEQFF. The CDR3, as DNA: TGTGCCAGCAGCTTATCTTTCGCGGGAGTGGGTGAGCAGTTCTTC.